The clone carrying this TCR beta chain was detected only once. Relative to the germline gene, one junction end is altered; a read error may explain this. The CDR3 is 12 residues long. Germline values: CDR1 SQVTM, CDR2 ANQGSEA. The data stem from a study of identical twins' blood T cells. TCRdb reprocessed the 5' RACE reads with MiXCR, giving one entry per CDR3 protein. The data show a few hundred thousand distinct CDR3 sequences, about 28% seen once. Three pairs of healthy female monozygous twins were the donors. Material: PBMCs. The rearrangement uses TRBV29-1 and TRBJ2-1; D is unresolved. This receptor was taken from a woman aged 18 to 55 in good health. The CDR3 reads CSAGQRYNEEFF. CDR3 nucleotides: TGCAGCGCGGGCCAGCGTTACAATGAGGAGTTCTTC.